Following are 17 T cell receptor beta chains from one sample sequenced in a study of early T cells in non-severe SARS-CoV-2 infection (dated by TCRdb to about 2021). The library was generated by 5' RACE. Data came from a NextSeq 500. The raw public data were reprocessed by TCRdb itself: fastp quality trimming at Q25, MiXCR clonotype calling, in-frame beta chains only. Every CDR3 protein is listed once, alongside the most common genes and DNA of its rows. The sample has 56,000 or so distinct CDR3 sequences on record, approximately 8.4% of them singletons. 4% to 5% of the sample comes from the top ten. The sample taken for sequencing was whole blood. These receptors were obtained from an adult who was a healthcare worker with PCR-confirmed SARS-CoV-2 infection or an uninfected control (not recorded which).

In this sample, this clonotype turned up a few times. The DNA for the CDR3 is TGTGCCAGCAGTGAAGGCAGGGGAGGAAATGAGCAGTTCTTC. Translating gives CASSEGRGGNEQFF. This rearrangement joins TRBV6-1 to TRBJ2-1; tentatively, D is TRBD1 or TRBD2 (6 bases each). Trimming removed 1 base from V and 7 bases from J, with 11 bases in between. Germline values: CDR1 MNHNS, CDR2 SASEGT. The CDR3 consists of 14 residues.

In its sample, this clonotype was seen a few times. The chain joins TRBV20-1 to TRBJ1-6, with 7 bases that match TRBD1. The V gene's germline CDR1 is DFQATT and CDR2 SNEGSKA (reference sequence). Unmatched junction bases numbered 9, after V lost 6 bases and J lost 7 bases. The CDR3 sequence is 14 residues long. The CDR3: CSASVGQTNSPLHF. The CDR3 DNA sequence: TGCAGTGCAAGTGTGGGACAGACGAATTCACCCCTCCACTTT.

This clonotype was observed at least ten times. This chain uses TRBV11-2 with TRBJ2-7; TRBD2 agrees at 8 bases. Germline assignment: CDR1 SGHAT and CDR2 FQNNGV. This CDR3 is built from 14 residues. V shed 5 bases, J shed 3 bases, and the junction held 6 bases outside the gene matches. The CDR3 sequence: CASSPGTRVYEQYF. The CDR3, as DNA: TGTGCCAGCAGCCCCGGGACTAGGGTCTACGAGCAGTACTTC.

This clonotype occurred a few times. This chain uses TRBV29-1 with TRBJ2-2, with TRBD2 identical over 8 bases. Trimming at V came to 8 bases and at J to 0 bases, leaving 2 bases not matched to a gene. Germline-derived CDR1 and CDR2 are SQVTM and ANQGSEA. This CDR3 is 13 amino acids long. The chain's CDR3 is CSLRGANTGELFF. In nucleotides, the CDR3 is TGCAGCTTGCGGGGGGCGAACACCGGGGAGCTGTTTTTT.

V is TRBV10-3 and J is TRBJ2-4, with a tentative D call TRBD2 (5 bases). Between the trimmed V and J ends, which lost 0 bases and 3 bases, there was a span of 9 bases. Germline V CDR1 and CDR2: ENHRY, SYGVKD. This CDR3 is 15 amino acids long. The CDR3 is CAISESGSGKNIQYF. The CDR3 nucleotides are TGTGCCATCAGTGAGTCGGGCAGCGGCAAAAACATTCAGTACTTC.

The chain has TRBV15 and TRBJ1-6; D gene ambiguous. Trimming cost V 1 base and J 10 bases, with 11 bases left between them. The CDR3 loop spans 14 amino acids. Germline V CDR1 and CDR2: LNHNV, YYDKDF (reference sequence). In nucleotides, the CDR3 is TGTGCCACCAGCAGAGTCGCCCCGGAGTCACCCCTCCACTTT. Its translation is CATSRVAPESPLHF.

The table lists this clonotype with a few counts. The chain employs TRBV4-1 and TRBJ2-3; no clear D. The CDR3 is 14 amino acids. V was clipped by 4 bases and J by 5 bases, with 13 bases between them. The germline CDR1 and CDR2 sequences are MGHRA and YSYEKL. The CDR3 sequence: CASSPVVIGDTQYF. CDR3 nucleotides: TGCGCCAGCAGCCCGGTCGTAATAGGAGATACGCAGTATTTT.

There are many counts of this clonotype. The rearrangement links TRBV28 to TRBJ2-1; D call uncertain. Deletions cut 2 bases from V and 4 bases from J, with 21 bases between. This CDR3 has 18 residues. Germline V gives CDR1 MDHEN, CDR2 SYDVKM. CDR3: CASSLSMRLWKGYNEQFF. The CDR3 nucleotides are TGTGCCAGCAGTTTAAGTATGAGGTTATGGAAGGGATACAATGAGCAGTTCTTC.

The chain combines TRBV6-2 or TRBV6-3 with TRBJ1-5; D is ambiguous. The germline gives CDR1 MNHEY, CDR2 SVGEGT. This CDR3 comprises 14 residues. Trimming took 5 bases from V and 6 from J, leaving 14 bases between them. CDR3 sequence reads: CASSALLTSQPQHF. Here the CDR3 DNA reads TGTGCCAGCAGTGCTTTACTTACGAGTCAGCCCCAGCATTTT.

The chain uses TRBV5-1 and TRBJ2-1; D is perhaps TRBD1 or TRBD2 (5 bases each). This CDR3 spans 14 amino acids. The germline CDR1 and CDR2 sequences are SGHRS and YFSETQ. Deletions cut 6 bases from V and 8 bases from J, with 18 bases between. This CDR3 reads CASNPLVGAHEQFF. CDR3 nucleotides: TGCGCCAGCAACCCGCTTGTCGGGGCCCATGAGCAGTTCTTC.

This clonotype was seen many times. The V gene is TRBV7-8, the J gene TRBJ2-6, with D possibly TRBD1 on 5 matching bases. The CDR3 totals 15 residues. The germline V gene has CDR1 SGHVS and CDR2 FQNEAQ. V lost 4 bases and J lost 0, with 7 bases in between. The DNA of the CDR3 is TGTGCCAGCAGCTACCAGGGCTCTGGGGCCAACGTCCTGACTTTC. The encoded protein is CASSYQGSGANVLTF.

J is TRBJ2-7 and V is TRBV4-1; tentatively, D is TRBD1 (5 bases). The CDR3 is 14 amino acids. CDR1 and CDR2 from the germline V gene are MGHRA and YSYEKL. V was cut by 0 bases and J by 2 bases, with 8 bases left in between. The CDR3 protein is CASSQDLRAYEQYF. CDR3 in DNA: TGCGCCAGCAGCCAAGATCTCAGGGCCTACGAGCAGTACTTC.

This clonotype turned up a few times. This chain links TRBV18 with TRBJ2-1, with D perhaps matching TRBD2 (6 bases). The V gene lost 8 bases and the J gene lost 6 bases, with 14 bases spanning the gap. This CDR3 spans 13 amino acids. The germline V gene has CDR1 KGHSH and CDR2 LQKENI. The CDR3 nucleotides read TGTGCCAGCCATCCTGGACTAACCAATGAGCAGTTCTTC. This gives the protein CASHPGLTNEQFF. Full variable domain (missing parts from reference TRBV18 and TRBJ2-1): NAGVMQNPRHLVRRRGQEARLRCSPMKGHSHVYWYRQLPEEGLKFMVYLQKENIIDESGMPKERFSAEFPKEGPSILRIQQVVRGDSAAYFCASHPGLTNEQFFGPGTRLTVL.

In its sample, this clonotype was seen a few times. The chain recombines TRBV11-2 with TRBJ2-7; weak D call: TRBD1 (6 bases). The CDR3 spans 13 residues. Germline-derived CDR1 and CDR2 are SGHAT and FQNNGV. V shed 5 bases and J shed 7 bases, with 15 bases lying between them. The CDR3 nucleotides read TGTGCCAGCAGCCTCAACCAGGGGTTAGAGCAGTACTTC. This encodes CASSLNQGLEQYF. Drawing the rest from reference TRBV11-2 and TRBJ2-7, the complete variable domain is EAGVAQSPRYKIIEKRQSVAFWCNPISGHATLYWYQQILGQGPKLLIQFQNNGVVDDSQLPKDRFSAERLKGVDSTLKIQPAKLEDSAVYLCASSLNQGLEQYFGPGTRLTVT.

In this sample, this clonotype is medium-sized. At one of its ends the junction is not consistent with the germline gene, which may arise from a read error. V gene TRBV7-2 combines with J gene TRBJ2-1; 16 positions agree with TRBD2. Germline V CDR1 and CDR2: SGHTA, FQGNSA. CDR3 size: 13 residues. The CDR3 spells CASSPGLAGGPTF. The DNA of the CDR3 is TGTGCCAGCAGCCCGGGACTAGCGGGAGGGCCGACTTTT.

The CDR3 region has the DNA TGTGCCAGCAGCCTCGGAGCTAGCGGATCAAATACGCAGTATTTT. It codes for CASSLGASGSNTQYF. The chain employs TRBV5-6 and TRBJ2-3; 7 bases match TRBD2. This CDR3 spans 15 amino acids. V lost 4 bases to trimming and J lost 7 bases; unmatched junction nucleotides: 12. CDR1 is SGHDT, CDR2 YYEEEE, per germline.

On this clonotype: One base away lies a much larger clone, so this may be a sequencing read error. The J gene is TRBJ2-1, the V gene TRBV4-1; 8 bases fit TRBD2. The J call could be wrong; TRBJ2-7 is a better fit for the DNA end. Germline loops: CDR1 MGHRA, CDR2 YSYEKL. The CDR3 has 14 residues. CDR3 protein: CASSRSPGLDKQYF. CDR3 sequence (DNA): TGCGCCAGCAGCCGCTCACCGGGACTAGATAAGCAGTACTTC.